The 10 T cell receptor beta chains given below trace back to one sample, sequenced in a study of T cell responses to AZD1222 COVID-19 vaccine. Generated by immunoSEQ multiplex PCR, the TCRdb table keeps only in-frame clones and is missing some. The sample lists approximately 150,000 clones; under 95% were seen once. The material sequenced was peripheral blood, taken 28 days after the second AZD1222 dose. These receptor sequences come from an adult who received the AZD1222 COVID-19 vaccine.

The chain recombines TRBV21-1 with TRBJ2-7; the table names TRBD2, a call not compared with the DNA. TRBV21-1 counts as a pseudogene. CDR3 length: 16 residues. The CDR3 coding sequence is TGTGCCAGCAGCAAATGGCCACTAGCTGTGCCCTACGAGCAGTACTTC. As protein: CASSKWPLAVPYEQYF.

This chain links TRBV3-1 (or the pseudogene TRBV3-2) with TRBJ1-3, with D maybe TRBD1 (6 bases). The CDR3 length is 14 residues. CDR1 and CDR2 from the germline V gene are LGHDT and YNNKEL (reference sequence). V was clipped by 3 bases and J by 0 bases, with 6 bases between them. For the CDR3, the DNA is TGTGCCAGCAGCCAGGGACACTCTGGAAACACCATATATTTT. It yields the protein CASSQGHSGNTIYF.

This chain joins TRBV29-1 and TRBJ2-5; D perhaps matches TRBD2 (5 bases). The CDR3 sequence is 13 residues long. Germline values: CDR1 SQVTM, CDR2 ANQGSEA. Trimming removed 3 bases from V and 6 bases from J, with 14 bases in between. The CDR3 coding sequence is TGCAGCGTTGAGGAGGACGACGGAAAGACCCAGTACTTC. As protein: CSVEEDDGKTQYF.

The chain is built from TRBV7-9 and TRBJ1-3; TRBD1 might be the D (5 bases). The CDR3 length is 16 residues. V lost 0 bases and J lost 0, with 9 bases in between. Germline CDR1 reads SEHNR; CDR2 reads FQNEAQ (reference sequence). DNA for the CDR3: TGTGCCAGCAGCTTAGCAGGGACCTACTCTGGAAACACCATATATTTT. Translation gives CASSLAGTYSGNTIYF.

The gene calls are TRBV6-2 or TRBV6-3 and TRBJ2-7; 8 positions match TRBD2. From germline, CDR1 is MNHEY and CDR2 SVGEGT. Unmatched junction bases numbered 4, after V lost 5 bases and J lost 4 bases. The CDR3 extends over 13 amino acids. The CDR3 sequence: CASSREGPYEQYF. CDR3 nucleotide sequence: TGTGCCAGCAGTCGGGAGGGCCCGTACGAGCAGTACTTC.

The CDR3 DNA follows: TGTGCCAGCAGCTTAGGGACAGGGGGCGAAAAACTGTTTTTT. Its protein product is CASSLGTGGEKLFF. The V and J genes are TRBV7-2 and TRBJ1-4; TRBD1 matches at 11 bases. CDR1 and CDR2 from the germline V gene are SGHTA and FQGNSA. V lost 1 base and J lost 8; bases outside the gene matches: 0. This CDR3 contains 14 residues.

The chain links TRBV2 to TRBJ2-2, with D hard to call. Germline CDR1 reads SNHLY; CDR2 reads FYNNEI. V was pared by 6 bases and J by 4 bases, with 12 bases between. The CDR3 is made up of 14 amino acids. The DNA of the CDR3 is TGTGCCAGCAGGGCTAAAGGAAGCACCGGGGAGCTGTTTTTT. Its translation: CASRAKGSTGELFF. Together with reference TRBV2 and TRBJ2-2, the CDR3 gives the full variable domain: EPEVTQTPSHQVTQMGQEVILRCVPISNHLYFYWYRQILGQKVEFLVSFYNNEISEKSEIFDDQFSVERPDGSNFTLKIRSTKLEDSAMYFCASRAKGSTGELFFGEGSRLTVL.

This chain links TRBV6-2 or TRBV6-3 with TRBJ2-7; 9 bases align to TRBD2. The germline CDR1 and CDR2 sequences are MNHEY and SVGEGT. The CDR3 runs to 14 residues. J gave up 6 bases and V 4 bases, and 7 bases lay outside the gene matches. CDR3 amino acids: CASSFSGRAVEQYF. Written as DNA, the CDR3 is TGTGCCAGCAGTTTTAGCGGGAGAGCGGTCGAGCAGTACTTC.

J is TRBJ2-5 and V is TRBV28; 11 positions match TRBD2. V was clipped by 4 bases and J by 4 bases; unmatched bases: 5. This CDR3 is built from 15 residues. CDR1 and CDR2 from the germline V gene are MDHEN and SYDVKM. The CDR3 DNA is TGTGCCAGCAGTTCCCTAGCGGGAGGAAGAGAGACCCAGTACTTC. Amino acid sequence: CASSSLAGGRETQYF.

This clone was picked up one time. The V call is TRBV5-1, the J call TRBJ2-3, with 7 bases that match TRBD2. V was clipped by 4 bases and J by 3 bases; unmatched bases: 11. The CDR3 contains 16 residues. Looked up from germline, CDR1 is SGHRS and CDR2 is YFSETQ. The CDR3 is CASSRLGGAGTDTQYF. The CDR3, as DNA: TGCGCCAGCAGCCGTCTGGGGGGAGCGGGAACAGATACGCAGTATTTT.